The 3 T cell receptor beta chains listed next were all sequenced from one sample in a study of shared clonotypes between healthy human individuals. Clones were sequenced by immunoSEQ multiplex PCR, and TCRdb holds only the in-frame ones, with some missing. The sample includes some 740,000 clones, 80% to 95% of them seen just once. The naive CD8 population came from CD45RO-negative cells selected for CCR7, without terminally differentiated effector memory CD45RA+ cells. Input material: naive CD8+ T cells sorted from blood. The receptors here all came from a man aged 25-40 years in good health.

A single count supports this clone. The chain is built from TRBV28 and TRBJ2-7; D unclear. Trimming pared 7 bases from V and 0 bases from J, leaving 13 bases between. Germline CDR1 MDHEN, CDR2 SYDVKM. This CDR3 region has 14 residues. The CDR3: CASTIGPNSYEQYF. In DNA form, the CDR3 reads TGTGCCAGCACCATCGGCCCCAACTCCTACGAGCAGTACTTC.

V and J are TRBV6-5 and TRBJ2-4; the D gene could be TRBD1 or TRBD2 (5 bases each). This CDR3 is built from 13 residues. Germline CDR1 MNHEY, CDR2 SVGAGI. Trimming took 4 bases from V and 13 from J, leaving 17 bases between them. The CDR3 sequence is CASSSGTEAWQYF. The CDR3 DNA is TGTGCCAGCAGTTCCGGGACCGAAGCCTGGCAGTACTTC.

This clone was counted a single time. The chain combines TRBV19 with TRBJ2-4; TRBD1 matches 9 bases. This CDR3 comprises 20 residues. V was clipped by 4 bases and J by 1 base; unmatched bases: 17. Germline V gene lookup returns CDR1 LNHDA and CDR2 SQIVND (reference sequence). The chain's CDR3 is CASSSRGTGKPDGAKNIQYF. The DNA of the CDR3 is TGTGCCAGTAGTAGCCGGGGGACAGGGAAACCCGACGGGGCCAAAAACATTCAGTACTTC.